This T cell receptor (beta chain) was captured in a study of breast tumors, draining lymph nodes, adjacent tissues. Study-wide findings and caveats: Compared with basal-like, luminal-like tumors shared significantly more repertoire with nontumor tissue. The data were judged consistent with most tumor T cells coming from lymph node and expanding in tumor.

Trimming shortened V by 3 bases and J by 5 bases, and 14 bases separated the two germline ends. Germline V gene data show CDR1 as LNHDA and CDR2 as SQIVND (reference sequence). This CDR3 is built from 15 residues. This clonotype was observed many times. The antigen is not known. In TCRdb, the multiplex PCR reads were re-called with MiXCR into one record per CDR3 protein. There are 150,000 to 200,000 distinct CDR3 sequences in the sample; approximately 30% occur only once, and roughly 4.3% lies in the top ten. The lymph nodes were axillary draining lymph nodes from breast cancer patients. This sequence joins TRBV19 and TRBJ2-1; D gene ambiguous. The sequence came from a female donor with breast cancer. Some clones in this sample may be carry-over from other donors' samples. Material for sequencing was axillary lymph node tissue. CDR3 loop: CASSIQGYGNNEQFF. CDR3 DNA: TGTGCCAGTAGTATCCAAGGATATGGGAACAATGAGCAGTTCTTC.